This T cell receptor beta chain comes out of a study of cytomegalovirus exposure and HLA in healthy donors. Trimming at V came to 5 bases and at J to 5 bases, leaving 4 bases not matched to a gene. The CDR3 has 13 amino acids. Looked up from germline, CDR1 is ENHRY and CDR2 is SYGVKD. Turning to this clone: What it recognizes is unknown. The sample carries other DNA sequences with the same CDR3.

Notes on the study in general: Generally TCR sequences proved uncommon, though certain public TCRs appeared in numerous donors. As confirmed in vitro, a few CMV-associated chains were specific for CMV antigens.

Assay: immunoSEQ multiplex PCR; the TCRdb copy retains only in-frame clones and omits some. This table holds tens of thousands of clones, roughly 95% found once. The source of this sequence is a woman aged 18-30 years in good health and CMV-seropositive. The rearrangement uses TRBV10-3 and TRBJ2-5; 8 nucleotides line up with TRBD2. What was sequenced was PBMCs. The CDR3 DNA follows: TGTGCCATCAGTAGCGGGGGAGGGGAGACCCAGTACTTC. Translation: CAISSGGGETQYF.